This TCR beta chain originates from a study of cytomegalovirus exposure and HLA in healthy donors. The PCR was carried out with 60 Vbeta primers and 13 Jbeta primers. Original analysis: Counted up in a later analysis, unique TCR beta chains came to about 80 million, with around 10 million shared. Assay: immunoSEQ multiplex PCR; the TCRdb copy retains only in-frame clones and omits some. That table gives V, J and clone size, and the DNA gave D and trimming. The repertoire consists of around 250,000 clones, with 80% to 95% occurring once and the leading ten covering around 1.7%. Study-wide results and caveats: When a later analysis was performed, an Asian-associated ancestry cluster reportedly had fewer N-insertions than the approximately 700-donor mean. Sequence variants that were highly shared formed a cluster that was likely a sequencing artifact.

The germline V gene encodes CDR1 MDHEN and CDR2 SYDVKM. CDR3 size: 16 residues. Turning to this clone: The antigen is not known.

Source material: PBMCs. The chain couples TRBV28 to TRBJ2-5; 8 bases map to TRBD1. TRBJ2-7 explains the end of the DNA better; the J call may be wrong. The source of this sequence is a girl aged 2-9 years in good health and CMV-seronegative. Here the CDR3 DNA reads TGTGCCAGCAGGGTTCCCCACAGGGGGAGCTCCTACGAGCAGTACTTC. Translating gives CASRVPHRGSSYEQYF.